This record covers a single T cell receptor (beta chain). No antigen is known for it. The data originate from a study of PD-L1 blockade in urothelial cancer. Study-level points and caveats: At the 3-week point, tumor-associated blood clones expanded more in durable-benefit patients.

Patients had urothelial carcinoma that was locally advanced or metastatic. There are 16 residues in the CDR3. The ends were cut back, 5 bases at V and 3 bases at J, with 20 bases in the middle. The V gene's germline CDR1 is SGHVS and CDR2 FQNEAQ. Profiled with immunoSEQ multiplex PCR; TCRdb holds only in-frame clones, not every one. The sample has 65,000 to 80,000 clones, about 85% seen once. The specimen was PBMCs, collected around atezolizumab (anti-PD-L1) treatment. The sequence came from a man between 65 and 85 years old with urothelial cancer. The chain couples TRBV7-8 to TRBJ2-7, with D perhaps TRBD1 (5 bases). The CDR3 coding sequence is TGTGCCAGCAGCACCGATCCGGCCAGGGCGTACTACGAGCAGTACTTC. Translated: CASSTDPARAYYEQYF.